This entry is about one T cell receptor (beta chain). This sample stems from a study of blood T cell repertoires in COVID-19. Study details: The samples span acute and convalescent COVID-19 from the United States, Italy and Spain. T cells, B-cell-depleted T cells, or PBMCs supplied cDNA or gDNA.

Original handling: Reference gene primers were amplified, and this amplification served to estimate nucleated cell counts. Assay used: immunoSEQ multiplex PCR; TCRdb lists only in-frame clones, some missing. That table gives V, J and clone size, and the DNA gave D and trimming. The data hold roughly 61,000 clones, with 80% to 95% observed a single time. Germline trimming cut 4 bases from V and 4 bases from J; bases unmatched to any gene: 6. Germline V CDR1 and CDR2: SGHRS, YFSETQ. The CDR3 extends over 15 amino acids. The receptor was derived from an elderly man with acute or convalescent COVID-19. The rearrangement uses TRBV5-1 and TRBJ2-3; 10 nucleotides line up with TRBD2. Source material: peripheral blood. This chain's CDR3 is CASSRSGGAADTQYF. The CDR3 DNA reads as TGCGCCAGCAGCCGAAGCGGGGGGGCGGCAGATACGCAGTATTTT.